These 24 T cell receptor beta chains were sequenced from one sample in a study of T cell changes during pregnancy in multiple sclerosis. Sequencing used immunoSEQ multiplex PCR; TCRdb keeps in-frame clones, though not all of them. The table lists tens of thousands of clones, 85% to 90% of them singletons. Sequenced here: CD8+ T cells from peripheral blood mononuclear cells, sampled after pregnancy. The receptors originated from a female donor in good health, enrolled as a control in a pregnancy study.

The chain joins TRBV9 to TRBJ1-1, with 7 bases matching TRBD1. CDR1 is SGDLS and CDR2 is YYNGEE in the germline V gene. V lost 0 bases, J lost 4 bases, and 3 bases stayed unmatched. The CDR3 extends over 14 amino acids. The CDR3 sequence is CASSVEGQRTEAFF. The CDR3 region has the DNA TGTGCCAGCAGCGTAGAGGGACAGCGCACTGAAGCTTTCTTT. Based on the CDR3 plus reference TRBV9 and TRBJ1-1, the full variable domain is DSGVTQTPKHLITATGQRVTLRCSPRSGDLSVYWYQQSLDQGLQFLIQYYNGEERAKGNILERFSAQQFPDLHSELNLSSLELGDSALYFCASSVEGQRTEAFFGQGTRLTVV.

This sequence joins TRBV7-6 and TRBJ2-5; 9 nucleotides line up with TRBD1. The CDR3 spans 17 residues. Trimming took 5 bases from V and 1 from J; bases not matched to a gene: 11. CDR1 and CDR2 (germline): SGHVS, FNYEAQ. The CDR3 is CASSRHRTGGTQETQYF. CDR3 nucleotide sequence: TGTGCCAGCAGCCGCCACCGAACAGGGGGCACCCAAGAGACCCAGTACTTC.

With regard to this clone: At one end the junction does not follow the germline gene, possibly because of a read error. The V call is TRBV7-7, the J call TRBJ2-1; D is perhaps TRBD2 (5 bases). Germline V gene data show CDR1 as SSHAT and CDR2 as FNYEAQ (reference sequence). This CDR3 spans 13 amino acids. CDR3 nucleotides: TGTGCTAGCAGCCCCGGACTCACTGGGGAGCAGTTCTTC. This sequence encodes CASSPGLTGEQFF.

V gene TRBV10-3 combines with J gene TRBJ2-7, with no clear D. Trimming pared 7 bases from V and 5 bases from J, leaving 15 bases between. Germline V gives CDR1 ENHRY, CDR2 SYGVKD. The CDR3 contains 13 residues. The CDR3 spells CAITRPGSNEQYF. The CDR3 DNA sequence: TGTGCCATCACCCGGCCGGGTTCGAACGAGCAGTACTTC.

The V call is TRBV27, the J call TRBJ1-5, with a weak D call TRBD1 (6 bases). The germline V gene encodes CDR1 MNHEY and CDR2 SMNVEV (reference sequence). Trimming shortened V by 6 bases and J by 0 bases, and 15 bases separated the two germline ends. This CDR3 is 16 amino acids long. CDR3 DNA: TGTGCCAGCAGCCCGACAGGAGGATATAGCAATCAGCCCCAGCATTTT. This gives the protein CASSPTGGYSNQPQHF.

The rearrangement uses TRBV4-3 and TRBJ2-6, with a weak D call TRBD1 (6 bases). CDR3 size: 15 residues. Trimming took 4 bases from V and 6 from J, leaving 13 bases between them. The germline CDR1 and CDR2 sequences are LGHNA and YSLEER. The CDR3 spells CASSPGEREANVLTF. CDR3 DNA sequence: TGCGCCAGCAGCCCAGGGGAGAGAGAGGCCAACGTCCTGACTTTC.

The rearrangement links TRBV14 to TRBJ2-7; D not certain. Germline CDR1 reads SGHDN; CDR2 reads FVKESK. V dropped 4 bases and J dropped 3 bases, with 4 bases sitting between them. The CDR3 is 11 residues long. The CDR3 here is CASSLSYEQYF. DNA of the CDR3: TGTGCCAGCAGCCTGAGCTACGAGCAGTACTTC.

The chain has TRBV2 and TRBJ1-1, with D maybe TRBD1 (5 bases). This CDR3 region has 14 residues. Trimming pared 6 bases from V and 1 base from J, leaving 12 bases between. Germline CDR1 is SNHLY and CDR2 is FYNNEI. The CDR3 is CASRAGGPNTEAFF. In DNA form, the CDR3 reads TGTGCCAGCAGGGCCGGGGGACCGAACACTGAAGCTTTCTTT.

The chain has TRBV5-4 and TRBJ1-5; D might be TRBD1 (5 bases). Germline V gene data show CDR1 as SGHNT and CDR2 as YYREEE (reference sequence). This CDR3 is 15 amino acids long. V was clipped by 0 bases and J by 1 base, with 8 bases between them. Here the CDR3 DNA reads TGTGCCAGCAGCTTGGTCCCAGGGAGCAATCAGCCCCAGCATTTT. It yields the protein CASSLVPGSNQPQHF.

This chain connects TRBV4-3 to TRBJ1-2; 9 bases agree with TRBD1. J was trimmed by 0 bases and V by 3 bases; bases with no gene match: 8. This CDR3 is 17 amino acids long. CDR1 LGHNA and CDR2 YSLEER come from the germline V gene. As DNA, the CDR3 is TGCGCCAGCAGCCACGACACAGGGGGCGGTTCTAACTATGGCTACACCTTC. It translates to CASSHDTGGGSNYGYTF.

The rearrangement joins TRBV11-2 to TRBJ1-5; maybe TRBD1 (5 bases). The V end lost 1 base, the J end lost 3 bases, and 13 bases lay between the germline ends. Germline CDR1 reads SGHAT; CDR2 reads FQNNGV. The CDR3 extends over 16 amino acids. CDR3 region: CASSLGGGQLNQPQHF. The CDR3 nucleotides read TGTGCCAGCAGCTTAGGGGGAGGACAACTCAATCAGCCCCAGCATTTT.

V gene TRBV5-6 combines with J gene TRBJ2-5, with TRBD1 matching over 8 bases. Trimming cost V 2 bases and J 1 base; bases outside gene matches: 1. The CDR3 is made up of 14 amino acids. CDR1 is SGHDT and CDR2 is YYEEEE in the germline V gene. The CDR3 sequence is CASSFGTGQETQYF. CDR3 nucleotide sequence: TGTGCCAGCAGCTTCGGGACAGGCCAAGAGACCCAGTACTTC. Full variable domain (rest looked up from reference TRBV5-6 and TRBJ2-5): DAGVTQSPTHLIKTRGQQVTLRCSPKSGHDTVSWYQQALGQGPQFIFQYYEEEERQRGNFPDRFSGHQFPNYSSELNVNALLLGDSALYLCASSFGTGQETQYFGPGTRLLVL.

The genes are TRBV6-5 and TRBJ1-1; possible D gene TRBD1, 5 bases. CDR1 and CDR2 (germline): MNHEY, SVGAGI. V lost 10 bases and J lost 1, with 13 bases in between. The CDR3 contains 13 residues. The CDR3 here is CATGEGWNTEAFF. Here the CDR3 DNA reads TGTGCCACCGGGGAGGGGTGGAACACTGAAGCTTTCTTT.

V is TRBV5-6 and J is TRBJ2-1; 16 nucleotides match TRBD2. V shed 2 bases, J shed 8 bases, and the junction held 4 bases outside the gene matches. CDR3 length: 16 amino acids. Germline loops: CDR1 SGHDT, CDR2 YYEEEE. CDR3 in amino acids: CASSFGTSGGGYEQFF. CDR3 nucleotides: TGTGCCAGCAGCTTTGGGACTAGCGGGGGGGGGTATGAGCAGTTCTTC. Together with reference TRBV5-6 and TRBJ2-1, the CDR3 gives the full variable domain: DAGVTQSPTHLIKTRGQQVTLRCSPKSGHDTVSWYQQALGQGPQFIFQYYEEEERQRGNFPDRFSGHQFPNYSSELNVNALLLGDSALYLCASSFGTSGGGYEQFFGPGTRLTVL.

This clone has only a few counts. The chain is built from TRBV10-3 and TRBJ1-2; 10 bases are a match to TRBD1. Unmatched junction bases numbered 3, after V lost 5 bases and J lost 6 bases. Per the germline V gene, CDR1 is ENHRY and CDR2 is SYGVKD. The CDR3 length is 13 residues. The DNA of the CDR3 is TGTGCCATCAGTATAGGGACAGGGGATGGCTACACCTTC. It translates to CAISIGTGDGYTF.

The chain employs TRBV7-6 and TRBJ1-1; 8 bases map to TRBD1. This CDR3 contains 13 residues. Germline CDR1 reads SGHVS; CDR2 reads FNYEAQ. J was trimmed by 5 bases and V by 5 bases; bases with no gene match: 4. CDR3 loop: CASSQGARTEAFF. The CDR3 DNA sequence: TGTGCCAGCAGCCAGGGGGCGCGGACTGAAGCTTTCTTT.

The chain's CDR3 is CASSLQGQGAEAFF. The CDR3 DNA sequence: TGTGCCAGCAGCTTACAGGGACAGGGGGCTGAAGCTTTCTTT. The chain employs TRBV7-8 and TRBJ1-1, with TRBD1 matching 11 bases. With V trimmed by 2 bases and J by 6 bases, 2 bases remained unmatched. Germline CDR1 and CDR2: SGHVS and FQNEAQ. CDR3 length: 14 residues. The entire variable domain, with the rest obtained from reference TRBV7-8 and TRBJ1-1, is as follows: GAGVSQSPRYKVAKRGQDVALRCDPISGHVSLFWYQQALGQGPEFLTYFQNEAQLDKSGLPSDRFFAERPEGSVSTLKIQRTQQEDSAVYLCASSLQGQGAEAFFGQGTRLTVV.

Here the CDR3 reads CASSILGGSYEQYF. Here the CDR3 DNA reads TGTGCCAGTAGTATTTTGGGGGGCTCCTACGAGCAGTACTTC. The chain uses TRBV19 and TRBJ2-7, with a tentative D call TRBD2 (6 bases). This CDR3 contains 14 residues. The V gene's germline CDR1 is LNHDA and CDR2 SQIVND (reference sequence). V lost 3 bases and J 0 bases, leaving 9 bases between the germline ends.

The genes are TRBV7-9 and TRBJ2-7; the match to TRBD2 covers 7 bases. CDR1 is SEHNR, CDR2 FQNEAQ, per germline (reference sequence). The CDR3 has 14 residues. V lost 5 bases, J lost 2 bases, and 6 bases stayed unmatched. The CDR3 region is CASSPAGDPYEQYF. As DNA, the CDR3 is TGTGCCAGCAGCCCTGCGGGGGACCCCTACGAGCAGTACTTC.

V usage is TRBV5-1 and J usage is TRBJ1-1; TRBD1 might be the D (5 bases). CDR1 is SGHRS and CDR2 is YFSETQ in the germline V gene. V shed 7 bases and J shed 5 bases, with 18 bases lying between them. CDR3 length: 14 residues. This CDR3 is CASSAYRGSTEAFF. CDR3 bases: TGCGCCAGCTCCGCTTATAGGGGTTCGACTGAAGCTTTCTTT.

The chain joins TRBV7-9 to TRBJ1-2; TRBD1 matches 7 bases. The CDR3 covers 14 residues. Trimming at V came to 5 bases and at J to 4 bases, leaving 7 bases not matched to a gene. Germline V gene data show CDR1 as SEHNR and CDR2 as FQNEAQ (reference sequence). The CDR3: CASSLSGTAYGYTF. The CDR3 DNA follows: TGTGCCAGCAGCCTATCCGGGACAGCCTATGGCTACACCTTC.

The rearrangement links TRBV7-9 to TRBJ1-2; 8 bases fit TRBD1. The CDR3 is 14 residues long. Per germline, CDR1 SEHNR and CDR2 FQNEAQ (reference sequence). The V gene end was trimmed by 4 bases and the J gene end by 6 bases; junction bases not matched to a gene: 7. The CDR3 region is CASSSGQGDDGYTF. Written as DNA, the CDR3 is TGTGCCAGCAGCTCCGGACAGGGAGACGATGGCTACACCTTC.

About this clone: Within the sample, other DNA sequences also encode this same CDR3. The genes are TRBV19 and TRBJ2-5; D is perhaps TRBD1 (6 bases). Trimming cost V 0 bases and J 1 base, with 15 bases left between them. Germline V gene lookup returns CDR1 LNHDA and CDR2 SQIVND (reference sequence). The CDR3 has 17 amino acids. The CDR3 DNA follows: TGTGCCAGTAGTATAGATCGTGTCAGGGGTCTCCAAGAGACCCAGTACTTC. Translation gives CASSIDRVRGLQETQYF.

The J gene is TRBJ1-1, the V gene TRBV25-1; D unclear. Germline V gene data show CDR1 as MGHDK and CDR2 as SYGVNS. V was cut by 4 bases and J by 4 bases, with 13 bases left in between. This CDR3 is 14 amino acids long. The CDR3 nucleotides are TGTGCCAGCAGTGCCCATCCGTCGGGCACTGAAGCTTTCTTT. Its protein is CASSAHPSGTEAFF.